Below, one T cell receptor beta chain is given with its context. Antigen specificity is unknown. The table came from immunoSEQ multiplex PCR; TCRdb's copy has only in-frame clones and leaves some out. The sample holds 44,000 or so clones, roughly 77% seen once. This sample is part of a study of T cell responses to AZD1222 COVID-19 vaccine. General study findings and limits: Without day 14 samples, only post-peak T cell repertoires were studied. Only a handful of individuals given AZD1222 were seropositive at baseline. The donor cohort was predominantly white British with a female majority, and clonal diversity may have been underestimated.

Trimming stripped 4 bases from V and 6 bases from J, with 7 bases between. CDR1 is SGHRS and CDR2 is YFSETQ in the germline V gene. The CDR3 has 11 amino acids. Sequencing was performed on peripheral blood, taken 28 days after the second dose of the MenACWY control vaccine. The V and J genes are TRBV5-1 and TRBJ1-1; no firm D call. This clonotype originated in an adult who received the MenACWY meningococcal vaccine as a control. CDR3 sequence: CASSRDAEAFF. The CDR3 DNA is TGCGCCAGCAGCCGAGACGCTGAAGCTTTCTTT.